A selection of T cell receptor beta chains follows, all from one sample in a study of blood T cells in healthy people across ages. TCRdb reprocessed the 5' RACE reads with MiXCR, giving one entry per CDR3 protein. In the table there are around 970,000 distinct CDR3 sequences, roughly 51% of which are singletons. What was sequenced was blood. Receptors were obtained from a woman aged 55-69 years in good health. The CDR3 runs from the conserved cysteine through the conserved F or W. Fields, in order: V gene, J gene, clone size, D gene, CDR3 protein, CDR3 DNA. The D gene is left open where the match is weak. Rows give clone size only sometimes, using once, few, many, or a class for an expanded clone.

TRBV28	TRBJ2-7	-	-	CASSLMGTLSYEQYF	TGTGCCAGCAGTCTTATGGGGACTCTCTCCTACGAGCAGTACTTC
TRBV7-2	TRBJ2-1	-	TRBD2	CASSSTSGSHNEQFF	TGTGCCAGCAGCTCGACTAGCGGGTCCCACAATGAGCAGTTCTTC
TRBV3-1	TRBJ2-7	-	-	CASSQDSGKIHYEQYF	TGTGCCAGCAGCCAAGATAGCGGAAAAATCCACTACGAGCAGTACTTC
TRBV20-1	TRBJ2-1	-	TRBD2	CSVPSGNKYNEQFF	TGCAGTGTGCCCAGCGGGAACAAGTACAATGAGCAGTTCTTC
TRBV21-1	TRBJ1-1	-	-	CASSKALANTEAFF	TGTGCCAGCAGCAAAGCCCTGGCCAACACTGAGGCTTTCTTT
TRBV7-2	TRBJ2-3	-	TRBD2	CASSLIAGGINTDTQYF	TGTGCCAGCAGCTTGATAGCGGGAGGAATAAACACAGATACGCAGTATTTT
TRBV3-1	TRBJ2-3	-	TRBD1	CASSQERAGQGAVITDTQYF	TGTGCTAGCAGCCAAGAACGGGCCGGGCAGGGGGCAGTCATCACAGATACGCAGTATTTT
TRBV4-3	TRBJ1-4	-	-	CASSQGSSTNEKLFF	TGCGCCAGCAGCCAAGGCTCATCAACTAATGAAAAACTGTTTTTT
TRBV20-1	TRBJ2-5	few	-	CSASKVRGVQETQYF	TGCAGTGCTAGTAAGGTCAGGGGCGTCCAAGAGACCCAGTACTTC
TRBV12-3/TRBV12-4	TRBJ2-5	once	TRBD2	CASSLSGLAGMRSEQYF	TGTGCCAGCAGCCTGTCGGGACTAGCGGGAATGAGATCTGAGCAGTACTTC
TRBV29-1	TRBJ2-7	-	TRBD1	CSVEDGFPGQGIYEQYF	TGCAGCGTTGAAGATGGGTTCCCGGGACAGGGCATCTACGAGCAGTACTTC
TRBV11-2	TRBJ2-7	-	-	CASSLGGVASSYEQYF	TGTGCCAGCAGCTTAGGAGGGGTGGCTAGCTCCTACGAGCAGTACTTC
TRBV4-1	TRBJ2-7	few	-	CASSQDQPYEQYF	TGCGCCAGCAGCCAAGACCAACCCTACGAGCAGTACTTC
TRBV7-9	TRBJ1-1	many	-	CASSQWGTDAFF	TGTGCCAGCAGCCAGTGGGGTACGGACGCTTTCTTT
TRBV27	TRBJ2-1	-	-	CASRLPGRNNEQFF	TGTGCCAGCAGACTACCGGGACGGAACAATGAGCAGTTCTTC
TRBV27	TRBJ2-7	-	-	CASSLLGAPYEQYF	TGTGCCAGCAGTTTATTGGGGGCCCCCTACGAGCAGTACTTC
TRBV25-1	TRBJ2-7	few	TRBD1	CASSEYNPRGSYEQYF	TGTGCCAGCAGTGAATATAACCCCAGGGGGTCCTACGAGCAGTACTTC
TRBV7-9	TRBJ2-7	few	-	CASSLSGLSLHEQYF	TGTGCCAGCAGCCTATCGGGTCTGTCGCTACACGAGCAGTACTTC
TRBV21-1	TRBJ1-1	few	-	CAGDRGFLTEAFF	TGTGCCGGAGACAGGGGGTTTTTGACTGAAGCTTTCTTT
TRBV9	TRBJ2-5	-	-	CASSVRGRSETQYF	TGTGCCAGCAGCGTCCGGGGGAGATCGGAGACCCAGTACTTC
TRBV18	TRBJ2-3	-	-	CASSPRPLASMDTQYF	TGTGCCAGCTCACCACGGCCGCTAGCGTCGATGGATACGCAGTATTTT
TRBV5-8	TRBJ1-1	few	-	CASSLALSGVLEAFF	TGTGCCAGCAGCTTGGCTTTGTCAGGAGTACTTGAAGCTTTCTTT
TRBV29-1	TRBJ2-5	-	-	CSVHWRRLPTNNEQYF	TGCAGCGTTCACTGGCGTCGACTACCGACGAACAATGAGCAGTACTTC
TRBV20-1	TRBJ2-5	-	-	CSAPRQVMGETQYF	TGCAGTGCCCCTAGACAGGTCATGGGGGAGACCCAGTACTTC
TRBV7-3	TRBJ2-1	-	TRBD2	CASSALTSGRAYEQFF	TGTGCCAGCAGCGCCTTGACTAGCGGGAGGGCGTATGAGCAGTTCTTC
TRBV7-2	TRBJ2-3	once	-	CASSLGGNRGTDTQYF	TGTGCCAGCAGCTTAGGTGGCAACCGGGGCACAGATACGCAGTATTTT
TRBV14	TRBJ2-1	few	-	CASSQEGFTYNEQFF	TGTGCCAGCAGCCAAGAAGGGTTCACCTACAATGAGCAGTTCTTC
TRBV15	TRBJ2-5	many	-	CATSRGQGSREQYF	TGTGCCACCAGCAGAGGACAAGGTTCTCGGGAGCAGTACTTC
TRBV5-1	TRBJ1-2	-	TRBD1	CASSPSPGTGVYGYTF	TGCGCCAGCAGCCCGAGTCCCGGGACAGGGGTCTATGGCTACACCTTC
TRBV3-1	TRBJ2-3	-	TRBD1	CASSHWDRTTDTQYF	TGTGCCAGCAGCCACTGGGACAGGACCACAGATACGCAGTATTTT
TRBV12-3/TRBV12-4	TRBJ2-7	-	TRBD2	CASSSGLAGTPGSYEQYF	TGTGCCAGCAGTTCCGGACTAGCGGGAACTCCGGGCTCCTACGAGCAGTACTTC
TRBV7-9	TRBJ1-1	many	TRBD1	CASSLFPDRGYTEAFF	TGTGCCAGCAGCTTATTCCCGGACAGGGGATACACTGAAGCTTTCTTT
TRBV6-1	TRBJ1-5	few	-	CASSGGDTGGQPQHF	TGTGCCAGCAGTGGCGGAGACACGGGGGGGCAGCCCCAGCATTTT
TRBV7-9	TRBJ2-3	-	-	CASSDNVDTQYF	TGTGCCAGCAGCGACAATGTGGATACGCAGTATTTT
TRBV7-2	TRBJ2-3	-	-	CASSSGPSGGIDTQYF	TGTGCCAGCAGCTCCGGGCCCTCTGGGGGCATAGATACGCAGTATTTT
TRBV7-2	TRBJ2-7	few	-	CASRLGVEQYF	TGTGCCAGCAGATTGGGGGTAGAGCAGTACTTC
TRBV5-8	TRBJ2-7	-	-	CASDRGSSYNEQYF	TGTGCCAGCGACCGCGGGTCTTCCTACAATGAGCAGTACTTC
TRBV5-1	TRBJ2-7	-	TRBD2	CASCFGTSGLYEQYF	TGCGCCAGCTGCTTTGGGACTAGCGGGCTCTACGAGCAGTACTTC
TRBV4-3	TRBJ2-7	-	TRBD2	CASSRDYGTAYEQYF	TGCGCCAGCAGCAGGGACTATGGGACCGCCTACGAGCAGTACTTC
TRBV21-1	TRBJ1-6	few	-	CASSLNWRGMGSPLHF	TGTGCCAGCAGCCTCAATTGGCGGGGAATGGGCTCACCCCTCCACTTT
TRBV27	TRBJ2-5	-	TRBD2	CASSLYAGGAETQYF	TGTGCCAGCAGTTTGTATGCGGGAGGCGCGGAGACCCAGTACTTC
TRBV20-1	TRBJ2-3	-	-	CSAREAHGRTDTQYF	TGCAGTGCTAGGGAGGCCCACGGACGCACAGATACGCAGTATTTT
TRBV4-1	TRBJ2-5	-	-	CAGSPLPVREQYF	TGCGCCGGCAGCCCACTACCGGTAAGGGAGCAGTACTTC
TRBV20-1	TRBJ2-7	-	-	CSARAAGTYEQYF	TGCAGTGCTAGAGCCGCGGGTACCTACGAGCAGTACTTC
TRBV2	TRBJ2-6	-	-	CASSGFLQSQSGANVLTF	TGTGCCAGCAGTGGCTTCCTACAGAGTCAGTCTGGGGCCAACGTCCTGACTTTC
TRBV6-6	TRBJ2-2	once	TRBD2	CASRGGADTGELFF	TGTGCCAGCAGGGGAGGGGCTGACACCGGGGAGCTGTTTTTT
TRBV7-2	TRBJ2-1	-	-	CASSLSRGIAYNEQFF	TGTGCCAGCAGCTTAAGCCGGGGGATTGCCTACAATGAGCAGTTCTTC
TRBV29-1	TRBJ2-3	-	-	CSVEPPLSLGADTQYF	TGCAGCGTTGAACCCCCCCTCTCTCTTGGCGCGGATACGCAGTATTTT